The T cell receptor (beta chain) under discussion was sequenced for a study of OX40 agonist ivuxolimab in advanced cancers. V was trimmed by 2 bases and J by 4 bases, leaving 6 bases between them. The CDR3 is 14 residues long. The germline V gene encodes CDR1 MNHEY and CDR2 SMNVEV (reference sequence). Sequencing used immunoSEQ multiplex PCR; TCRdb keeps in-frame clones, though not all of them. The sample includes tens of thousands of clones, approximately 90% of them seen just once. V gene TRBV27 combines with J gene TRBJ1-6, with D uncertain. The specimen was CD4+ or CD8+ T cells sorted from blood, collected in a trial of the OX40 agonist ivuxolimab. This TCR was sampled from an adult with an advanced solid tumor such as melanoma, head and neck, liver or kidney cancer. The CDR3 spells CASSLGGYNSPLHF. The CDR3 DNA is TGTGCCAGCAGTTTAGGAGGGTATAATTCACCCCTCCACTTT.